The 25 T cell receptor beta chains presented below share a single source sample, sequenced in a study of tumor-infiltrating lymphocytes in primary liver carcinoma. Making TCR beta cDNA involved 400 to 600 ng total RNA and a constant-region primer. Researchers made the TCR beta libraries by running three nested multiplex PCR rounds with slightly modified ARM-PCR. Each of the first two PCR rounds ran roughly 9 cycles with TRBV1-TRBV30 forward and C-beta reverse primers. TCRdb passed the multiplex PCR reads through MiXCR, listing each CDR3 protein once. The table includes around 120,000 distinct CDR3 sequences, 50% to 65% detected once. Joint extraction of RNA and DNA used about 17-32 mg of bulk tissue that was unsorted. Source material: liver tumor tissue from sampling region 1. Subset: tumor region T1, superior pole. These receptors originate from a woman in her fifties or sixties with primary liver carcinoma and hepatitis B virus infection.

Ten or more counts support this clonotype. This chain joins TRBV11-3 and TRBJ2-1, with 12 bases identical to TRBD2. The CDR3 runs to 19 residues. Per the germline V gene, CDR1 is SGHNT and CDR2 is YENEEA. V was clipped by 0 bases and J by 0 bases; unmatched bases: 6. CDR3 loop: CASSLEASGRARSYNEQFF. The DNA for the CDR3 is TGTGCCAGCAGCTTAGAGGCTAGCGGGAGGGCCCGCTCCTACAATGAGCAGTTCTTC.

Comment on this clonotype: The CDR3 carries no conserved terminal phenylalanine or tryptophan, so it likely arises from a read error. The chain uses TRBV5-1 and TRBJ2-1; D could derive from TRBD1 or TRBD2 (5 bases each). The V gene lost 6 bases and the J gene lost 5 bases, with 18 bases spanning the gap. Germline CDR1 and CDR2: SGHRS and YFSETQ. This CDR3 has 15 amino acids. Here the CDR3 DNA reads TGCGCCAGCAACCCTCGGGACCCGCGCCACAATGAGCAGTTCTTA. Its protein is CASNPRDPRHNEQFL.

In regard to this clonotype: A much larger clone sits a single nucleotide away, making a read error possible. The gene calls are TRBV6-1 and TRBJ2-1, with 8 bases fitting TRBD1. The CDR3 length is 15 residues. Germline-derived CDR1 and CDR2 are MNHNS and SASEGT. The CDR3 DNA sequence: TGTACCAGCAGTAAAGGGACAGGTTCCTACAATGAGCAGTTCTTC. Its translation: CTSSKGTGSYNEQFF.

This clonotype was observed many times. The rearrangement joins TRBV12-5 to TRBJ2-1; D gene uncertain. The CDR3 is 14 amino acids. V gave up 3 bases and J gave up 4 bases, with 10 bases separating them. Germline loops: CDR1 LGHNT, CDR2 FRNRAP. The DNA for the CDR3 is TGTGCTAGTGGTTTCGAGGTAGCTTACAATGAGCAGTTCTTC. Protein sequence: CASGFEVAYNEQFF. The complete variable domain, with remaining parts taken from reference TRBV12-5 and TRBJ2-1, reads DARVTQTPRHKVTEMGQEVTMRCQPILGHNTVFWYRQTMMQGLELLAYFRNRAPLDDSGMPKDRFSAEMPDATLATLKIQPSEPRDSAVYFCASGFEVAYNEQFFGPGTRLTVL.

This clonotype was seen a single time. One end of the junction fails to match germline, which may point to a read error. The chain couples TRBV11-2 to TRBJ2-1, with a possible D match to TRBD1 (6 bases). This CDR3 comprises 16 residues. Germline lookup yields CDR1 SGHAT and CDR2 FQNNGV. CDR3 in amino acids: CATSLDLTDGGDEQLF. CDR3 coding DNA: TGTGCCACCAGCTTAGATCTGACGGATGGGGGCGATGAGCAGCTCTTC.

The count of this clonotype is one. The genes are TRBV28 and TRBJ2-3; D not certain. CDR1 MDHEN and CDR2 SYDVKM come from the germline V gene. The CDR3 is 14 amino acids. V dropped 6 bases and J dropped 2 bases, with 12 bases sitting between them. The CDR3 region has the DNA TGTGCCAGCAGCCAAGGGCGTCTCACAGATACGCAGTATTTT. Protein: CASSQGRLTDTQYF.

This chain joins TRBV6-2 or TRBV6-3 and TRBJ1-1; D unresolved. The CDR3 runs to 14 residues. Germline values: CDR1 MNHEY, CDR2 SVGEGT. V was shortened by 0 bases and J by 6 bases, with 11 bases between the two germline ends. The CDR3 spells CASSYSESFPEAFF. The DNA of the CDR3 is TGTGCCAGCAGTTACTCCGAGTCTTTCCCTGAAGCTTTCTTT.

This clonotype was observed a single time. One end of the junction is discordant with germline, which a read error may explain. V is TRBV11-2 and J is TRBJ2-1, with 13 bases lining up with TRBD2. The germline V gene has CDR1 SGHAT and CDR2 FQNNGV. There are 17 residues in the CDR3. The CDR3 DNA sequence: TGTGCCAGTAGCAGGAAACTAGCGGGAGGGCCGGGGGATGAGGAGTTCTTC. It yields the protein CASSRKLAGGPGDEEFF.

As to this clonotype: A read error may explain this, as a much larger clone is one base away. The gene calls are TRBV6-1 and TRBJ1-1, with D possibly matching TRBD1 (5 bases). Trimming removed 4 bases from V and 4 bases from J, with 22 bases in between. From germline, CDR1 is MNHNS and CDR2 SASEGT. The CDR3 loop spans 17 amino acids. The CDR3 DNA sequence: TGTGCCAGCAGTGGAAATTCTGGGTGGACGGGGCCCACTGAAGCTTTCTTT. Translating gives CASSGNSGWTGPTEAFF.

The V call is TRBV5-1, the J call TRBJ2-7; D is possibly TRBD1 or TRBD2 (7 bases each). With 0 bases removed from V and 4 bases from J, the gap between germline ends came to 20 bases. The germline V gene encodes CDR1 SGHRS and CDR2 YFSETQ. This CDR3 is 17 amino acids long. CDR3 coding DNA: TGCGCCAGCAGCTTGGCCACCAGGGGAGGGGGCGCGTACGAGCAGTACTTC. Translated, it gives CASSLATRGGGAYEQYF.

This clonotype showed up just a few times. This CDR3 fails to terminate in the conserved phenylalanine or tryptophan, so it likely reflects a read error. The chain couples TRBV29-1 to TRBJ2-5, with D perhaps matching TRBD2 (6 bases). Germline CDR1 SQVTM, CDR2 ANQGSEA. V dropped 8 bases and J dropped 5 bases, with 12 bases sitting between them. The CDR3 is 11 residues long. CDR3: CSMTRGETQYL. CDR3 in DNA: TGCAGCATGACTAGAGGGGAGACCCAGTACCTC.

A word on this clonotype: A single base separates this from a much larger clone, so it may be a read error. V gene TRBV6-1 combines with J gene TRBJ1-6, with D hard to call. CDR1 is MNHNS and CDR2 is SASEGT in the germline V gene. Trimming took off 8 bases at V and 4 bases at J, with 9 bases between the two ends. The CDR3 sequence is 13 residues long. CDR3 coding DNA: TGTGCCAGCCGCCCCGAGTATAATTCACCCCTCCACTTT. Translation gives CASRPEYNSPLHF.

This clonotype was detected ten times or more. CDR3 sequence: CASIQGQGADNEQFF. CDR3 nucleotide sequence: TGTGCCAGCATCCAAGGACAGGGGGCCGACAATGAGCAGTTCTTC. The rearrangement links TRBV6-6 to TRBJ2-1, with TRBD1 identical over 11 bases. This CDR3 has 15 amino acids. The V gene's germline CDR1 is MNHNY and CDR2 SVGAGI (reference sequence). Trimming cost V 7 bases and J 5 bases; bases outside gene matches: 7.

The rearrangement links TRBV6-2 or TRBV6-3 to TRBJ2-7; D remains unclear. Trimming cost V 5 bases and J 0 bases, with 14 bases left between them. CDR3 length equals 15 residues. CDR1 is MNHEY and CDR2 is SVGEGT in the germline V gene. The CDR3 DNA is TGTGCCAGCAGTACCAGACAACCCAGCTCCTACGAGCAGTACTTC. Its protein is CASSTRQPSSYEQYF.

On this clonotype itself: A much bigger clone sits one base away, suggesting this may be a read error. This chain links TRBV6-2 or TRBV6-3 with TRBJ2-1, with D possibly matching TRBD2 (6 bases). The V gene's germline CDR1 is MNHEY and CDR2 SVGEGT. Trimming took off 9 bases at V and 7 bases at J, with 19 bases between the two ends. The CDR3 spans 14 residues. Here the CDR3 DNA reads TGTGCCAGTAGCCTTGGGGGGAGTATGAATGAGCAGTTCTTC. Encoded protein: CASSLGGSMNEQFF.

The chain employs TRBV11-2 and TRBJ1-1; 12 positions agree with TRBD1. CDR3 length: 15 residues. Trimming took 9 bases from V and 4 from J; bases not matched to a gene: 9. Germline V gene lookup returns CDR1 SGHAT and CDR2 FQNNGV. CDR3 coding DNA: TGTGCCAGTGGGGGGACAGGGGGCATGGGCACTGAAGCTTTCTTT. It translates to CASGGTGGMGTEAFF.

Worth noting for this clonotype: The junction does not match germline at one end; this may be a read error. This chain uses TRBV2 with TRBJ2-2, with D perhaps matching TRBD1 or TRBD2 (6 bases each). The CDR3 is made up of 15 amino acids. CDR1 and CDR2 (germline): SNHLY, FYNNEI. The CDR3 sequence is CASSDEQGNARELFF. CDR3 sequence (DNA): TGTGCCAGCAGTGACGAGCAGGGGAATGCCCGGGAGCTGTTCTTT.

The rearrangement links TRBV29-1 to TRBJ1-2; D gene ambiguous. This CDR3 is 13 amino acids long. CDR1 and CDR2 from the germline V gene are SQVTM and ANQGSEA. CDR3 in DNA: TGCAGTGCTACCGGGTTCGGAGGGTCAGGCTACACCTTC. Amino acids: CSATGFGGSGYTF.

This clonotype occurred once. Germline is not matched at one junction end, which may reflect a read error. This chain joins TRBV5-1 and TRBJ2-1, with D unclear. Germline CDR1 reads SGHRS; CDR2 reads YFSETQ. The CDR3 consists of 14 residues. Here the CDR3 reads CASSLGGADNEHFF. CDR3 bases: TGCGCCAGCAGCTTGGGGGGTGCCGACAATGAGCATTTCTTC.

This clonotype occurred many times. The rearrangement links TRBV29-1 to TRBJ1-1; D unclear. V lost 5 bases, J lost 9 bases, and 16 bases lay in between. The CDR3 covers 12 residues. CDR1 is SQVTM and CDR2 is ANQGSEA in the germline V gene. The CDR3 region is CSVNPRAEKAFF. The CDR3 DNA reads TGCAGCGTTAACCCTCGGGCGGAGAAAGCTTTCTTT.

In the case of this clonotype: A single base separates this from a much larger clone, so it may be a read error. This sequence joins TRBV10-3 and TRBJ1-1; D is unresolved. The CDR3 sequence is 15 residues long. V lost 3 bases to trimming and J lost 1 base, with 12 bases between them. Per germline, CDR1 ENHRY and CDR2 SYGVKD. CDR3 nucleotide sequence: TGTGCCATCAGTGACGTGACAACCCCGAACACTGAAGCTTTCTTT. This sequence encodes CAISDVTTPNTEAFF.

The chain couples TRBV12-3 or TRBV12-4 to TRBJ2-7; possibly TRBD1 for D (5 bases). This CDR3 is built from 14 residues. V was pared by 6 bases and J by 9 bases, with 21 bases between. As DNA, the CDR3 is TGTGCCAGCAGCCAAGGCAACGGTGGGGCTGGGCAGTACTTC. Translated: CASSQGNGGAGQYF.

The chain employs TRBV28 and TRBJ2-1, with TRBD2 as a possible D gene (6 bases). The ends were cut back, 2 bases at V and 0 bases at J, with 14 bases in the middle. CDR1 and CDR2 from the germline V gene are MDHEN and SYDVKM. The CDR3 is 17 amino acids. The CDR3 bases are TGTGCCAGCAGTTTAGGGGTACTAGCCAGCTCCTACAATGAGCAGTTCTTC. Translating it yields CASSLGVLASSYNEQFF.

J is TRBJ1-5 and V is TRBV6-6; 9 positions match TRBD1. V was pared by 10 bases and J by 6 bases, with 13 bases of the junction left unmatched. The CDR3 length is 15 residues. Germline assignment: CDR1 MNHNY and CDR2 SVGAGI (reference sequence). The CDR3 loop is CATYRGQDGSQPQHF. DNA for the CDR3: TGTGCCACTTACAGGGGGCAGGACGGCAGTCAGCCCCAGCATTTT.

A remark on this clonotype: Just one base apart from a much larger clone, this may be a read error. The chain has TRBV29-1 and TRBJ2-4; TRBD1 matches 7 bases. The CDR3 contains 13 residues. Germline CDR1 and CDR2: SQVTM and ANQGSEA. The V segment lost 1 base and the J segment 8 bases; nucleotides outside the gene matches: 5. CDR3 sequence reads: CSVEGDSRDIQYF. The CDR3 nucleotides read TGCAGCGTTGAAGGGGACAGTCGGGACATTCAGTACTTC. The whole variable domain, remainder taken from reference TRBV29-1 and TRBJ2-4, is SAVISQKPSRDICQRGTSLTIQCQVDSQVTMMFWYRQQPGQSLTLIATANQGSEATYESGFVIDKFPISRPNLTFSTLTVSNMSPEDSSIYLCSVEGDSRDIQYFGAGTRLSVL.